These 10 T cell receptor beta chains originate from one sample sequenced in a study of T cell responses to AZD1222 COVID-19 vaccine. The protocol was immunoSEQ multiplex PCR, while the TCRdb copy is restricted to in-frame clones and leaves out a portion. The sample shows some 63,000 clones, approximately 92% of them seen only once. The source was peripheral blood, collected 28 days after the second AZD1222 dose. These receptors originate from an adult who received the AZD1222 COVID-19 vaccine.

The V gene is TRBV27, the J gene TRBJ2-2; TRBD2 aligns across 15 bases. V shed 4 bases and J 6 bases; nucleotides not matched to a gene: 3. The germline V gene encodes CDR1 MNHEY and CDR2 SMNVEV (reference sequence). This CDR3 is 16 amino acids long. The CDR3 DNA follows: TGTGCCAGCAGTTATCGGACTAGCGGGGGGGCCGGGGAGCTGTTTTTT. Amino acid sequence: CASSYRTSGGAGELFF.

This chain uses TRBV10-3 with TRBJ2-3; D gene ambiguous. Germline CDR1 ENHRY, CDR2 SYGVKD. The V and J ends lost 5 bases and 1 base respectively, with 13 bases between them. The CDR3 spans 15 residues. The CDR3 spells CAISRGDMGTDTQYF. CDR3 nucleotide sequence: TGTGCCATCAGTCGAGGAGACATGGGCACAGATACGCAGTATTTT.

This chain joins TRBV19 and TRBJ1-2; 7 nucleotides agree with TRBD1. Germline trimming cut 1 base from V and 3 bases from J; bases unmatched to any gene: 2. Germline V lookup: CDR1 LNHDA, CDR2 SQIVND (reference sequence). The CDR3 is made up of 14 amino acids. CDR3 bases: TGTGCCAGTAGTATAGGGGACAGAGACTATGGCTACACCTTC. This sequence encodes CASSIGDRDYGYTF.

The J gene is TRBJ1-4, the V gene TRBV2; D not resolved. The germline gives CDR1 SNHLY, CDR2 FYNNEI. The germline V and J ends were trimmed by 6 bases and 0 bases, with 11 bases remaining between them. This CDR3 contains 15 residues. DNA for the CDR3: TGTGCCAGCAGCGGAGGACTGACAACTAATGAAAAACTGTTTTTT. It codes for CASSGGLTTNEKLFF.

The rearrangement links TRBV7-2 to TRBJ2-1; D possibly uses TRBD1 or TRBD2 (6 bases each). V lost 2 bases to trimming and J lost 3 bases, with 20 bases between them. Looked up from germline, CDR1 is SGHTA and CDR2 is FQGNSA. The CDR3 loop spans 18 amino acids. This CDR3 is CASSLIPPGGRNYNEQFF. DNA of the CDR3: TGTGCCAGCAGCTTAATCCCCCCTGGGGGGCGCAACTACAATGAGCAGTTCTTC.

This chain connects TRBV5-4 to TRBJ2-5, with D hard to call. CDR3 size: 15 residues. CDR1 is SGHNT, CDR2 YYREEE, per germline (reference sequence). Trimming removed 1 base from V and 1 base from J, with 11 bases in between. The CDR3 bases are TGTGCCAGCAGCTTGCAGCTGTCTAGCCAAGAGACCCAGTACTTC. This sequence encodes CASSLQLSSQETQYF.

To note about this clone: One end of the junction is discordant with germline, which a read error may explain. This chain links TRBV7-7 with TRBJ2-3, with TRBD2 as a possible D gene (6 bases). There are 13 residues in the CDR3. CDR1 is SSHAT, CDR2 FNYEAQ, per germline (reference sequence). In DNA, the CDR3 is TGTGCTAGCAGCTTAGCGGATGCGGATACGCAGTATTTT. It is translated as CASSLADADTQYF.

The V call is TRBV28, the J call TRBJ2-7; D is uncertain. The V gene lost 1 base and the J gene lost 1 base, with 8 bases spanning the gap. Germline V lookup: CDR1 MDHEN, CDR2 SYDVKM. The CDR3 has 14 amino acids. This CDR3 reads CASSLSPPSYEQYF. CDR3 DNA: TGTGCCAGCAGTTTATCGCCCCCTTCCTACGAGCAGTACTTC.

This chain joins TRBV19 and TRBJ1-1; 9 bases align to TRBD1. CDR3 length: 15 amino acids. Germline V CDR1 and CDR2: LNHDA, SQIVND (reference sequence). J gave up 4 bases and V 6 bases, and 9 bases lay outside the gene matches. As DNA, the CDR3 is TGTGCCAGTAGCCGTCCCGGGACAGGGTTCACTGAAGCTTTCTTT. It is translated as CASSRPGTGFTEAFF.

Only one count was recorded for this clone. The J gene is TRBJ1-2, the V gene TRBV2, with no clear D. V lost 5 bases and J 5 bases, leaving 9 bases between the germline ends. Looked up from germline, CDR1 is SNHLY and CDR2 is FYNNEI. This CDR3 is built from 12 residues. The CDR3 protein is CASSLPSYGYTF. In DNA form, the CDR3 reads TGTGCCAGCAGTCTACCCTCTTATGGCTACACCTTC. The variable domain in full, with the rest retrieved from reference TRBV2 and TRBJ1-2, is EPEVTQTPSHQVTQMGQEVILRCVPISNHLYFYWYRQILGQKVEFLVSFYNNEISEKSEIFDDQFSVERPDGSNFTLKIRSTKLEDSAMYFCASSLPSYGYTFGSGTRLTVV.